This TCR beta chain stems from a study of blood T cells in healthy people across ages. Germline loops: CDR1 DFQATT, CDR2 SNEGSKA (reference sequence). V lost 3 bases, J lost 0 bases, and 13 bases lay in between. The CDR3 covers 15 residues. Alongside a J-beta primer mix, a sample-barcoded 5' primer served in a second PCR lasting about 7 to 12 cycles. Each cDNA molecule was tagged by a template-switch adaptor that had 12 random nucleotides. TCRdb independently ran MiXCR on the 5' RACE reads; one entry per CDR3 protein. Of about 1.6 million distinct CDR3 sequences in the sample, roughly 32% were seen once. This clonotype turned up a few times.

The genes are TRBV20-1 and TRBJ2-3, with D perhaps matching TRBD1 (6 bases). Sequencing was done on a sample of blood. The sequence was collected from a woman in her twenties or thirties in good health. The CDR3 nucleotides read TGCAGTGCTAGGGGGGACATTCCTAGCACAGATACGCAGTATTTT. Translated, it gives CSARGDIPSTDTQYF.